The 13 T cell receptor beta chains below come from one sample, sequenced in a study of blood T cell repertoires in COVID-19. TCRdb's copy holds only in-frame clones and misses some; the assay was immunoSEQ multiplex PCR. Of hundreds of thousands of clones listed, 89% are singletons. The sample comprised peripheral blood. The receptors here all came from a man between 18 and 29 years old with COVID-19, enrolled during active disease.

The chain carries TRBV6-5 and TRBJ2-1, with TRBD2 matching 13 bases. Germline values: CDR1 MNHEY, CDR2 SVGAGI. The CDR3 has 15 amino acids. The J segment lost 14 bases and the V segment lost 6 bases, leaving 13 bases of the junction unmatched. CDR3 nucleotides: TGTGCCAGCAGAGGTACTAGCGGGAGGGCCCGTGTTGAGTTCTTC. Encoded protein: CASRGTSGRARVEFF.

The genes are TRBV5-4 and TRBJ2-2; D may be TRBD1 (5 bases). Trimming pared 3 bases from V and 2 bases from J, leaving 17 bases between. Germline V gene lookup returns CDR1 SGHNT and CDR2 YYREEE (reference sequence). This CDR3 has 17 amino acids. This CDR3 is CASSWGTTLVNTGELFF. The CDR3 nucleotides are TGTGCCAGCAGCTGGGGCACCACACTCGTAAACACCGGGGAGCTGTTTTTT.

On this clone itself: Other nucleotide sequences in the sample specify the same CDR3. This chain connects TRBV7-9 to TRBJ2-7; D is unclear. This CDR3 region has 12 residues. Trimming cost V 4 bases and J 4 bases, with 8 bases left between them. CDR1 and CDR2 (germline): SEHNR, FQNEAQ (reference sequence). The CDR3 bases are TGTGCCAGCAGCTCTGTGTCTTACGAGCAGTACTTC. It yields the protein CASSSVSYEQYF.

The chain links TRBV2 to TRBJ1-6; tentative D call: TRBD1 (6 bases). The CDR3 covers 12 residues. Germline assignment: CDR1 SNHLY and CDR2 FYNNEI. Trimming left V 9 bases short and J 7 bases short, with 10 bases between. CDR3: CARTGENSPLHF. The CDR3 bases are TGTGCCAGGACAGGAGAAAATTCACCCCTCCACTTT.

The V call is TRBV7-9, the J call TRBJ2-7, with D perhaps matching TRBD2 (5 bases). V lost 5 bases, J lost 2 bases, and 10 bases lay in between. This CDR3 has 13 amino acids. Per the germline V gene, CDR1 is SEHNR and CDR2 is FQNEAQ (reference sequence). CDR3 DNA: TGTGCCAGCAGCCCTCCCGGGGCCTACGAGCAGTACTTC. Translation: CASSPPGAYEQYF.

As to this clone: Mismatch with germline at one junction end may stem from a read error. CDR3 residues: CVSSPQRTGADEQFF. DNA for the CDR3: TGTGTCAGCTCACCACAAAGAACGGGAGCGGATGAGCAGTTCTTC. The rearrangement links TRBV18 to TRBJ2-1; a weak D match, TRBD2 (6 bases). Germline-derived CDR1 and CDR2 are KGHSH and LQKENI. This CDR3 spans 15 amino acids. Supplemented by reference TRBV18 and TRBJ2-1, the full variable domain reads NAGVMQNPRHLVRRRGQEARLRCSPMKGHSHVYWYRQLPEEGLKFMVYLQKENIIDESGMPKERFSAEFPKEGPSILRIQQVVRGDSAAYFCVSSPQRTGADEQFFGPGTRLTVL.

V and J are TRBV5-5 and TRBJ2-7, with 9 bases that match TRBD1. The J segment lost 4 bases and the V segment lost 2 bases, leaving 4 bases of the junction unmatched. The CDR3 has 14 amino acids. The germline V gene encodes CDR1 SGHKS and CDR2 YYEKEE (reference sequence). The CDR3 DNA follows: TGTGCCAGCAGCTTTGTGACAGGGGGATACGAGCAGTACTTC. This translates into CASSFVTGGYEQYF. The full variable domain, rest sourced from reference TRBV5-5 and TRBJ2-7, is DAGVTQSPTHLIKTRGQQVTLRCSPISGHKSVSWYQQVLGQGPQFIFQYYEKEERGRGNFPDRFSARQFPNYSSELNVNALLLGDSALYLCASSFVTGGYEQYFGPGTRLTVT.

With regard to this clone: Other DNA sequences in this sample translate to the same CDR3. The V and J genes are TRBV6-5 and TRBJ2-2, with 7 positions matching TRBD2. The CDR3 consists of 13 residues. J lost 7 bases, V lost 3 bases, and 2 bases had no gene match. The germline CDR1 and CDR2 sequences are MNHEY and SVGAGI. The CDR3 region is CASSYSSGGELFF. The CDR3 coding sequence is TGTGCCAGCAGTTATTCTAGCGGCGGGGAGCTGTTTTTT.

The rearrangement uses TRBV2 and TRBJ2-6; 7 bases map to TRBD1. Germline assignment: CDR1 SNHLY and CDR2 FYNNEI. Trimming at V came to 6 bases and at J to 4 bases, leaving 3 bases not matched to a gene. This CDR3 region has 14 residues. CDR3 loop: CASRWDSGANVLTF. DNA for the CDR3: TGTGCCAGCAGGTGGGACAGCGGGGCCAACGTCCTGACTTTC.

The chain recombines TRBV27 with TRBJ1-5; the D gene is possibly TRBD1 (6 bases). Germline CDR1 MNHEY, CDR2 SMNVEV (reference sequence). There are 15 residues in the CDR3. V lost 8 bases, J lost 1 base, and 15 bases lay in between. In nucleotides, the CDR3 is TGTGCCAGCGGAACAGGGAATCCGAGCAATCAGCCCCAGCATTTT. It specifies CASGTGNPSNQPQHF.

This chain links TRBV5-8 with TRBJ1-5; 7 bases align to TRBD1. Unmatched junction bases numbered 3, after V lost 3 bases and J lost 0 bases. The CDR3 consists of 15 residues. Looked up from germline, CDR1 is SGHTS and CDR2 is YDEGEE. CDR3: CASSSGQISNQPQHF. CDR3 sequence (DNA): TGTGCCAGCAGCTCGGGACAGATTAGCAATCAGCCCCAGCATTTT.

V gene TRBV11-2 combines with J gene TRBJ1-4; D is unclear. CDR1 SGHAT and CDR2 FQNNGV come from the germline V gene. V lost 1 base and J 3 bases, leaving 15 bases between the germline ends. The CDR3 is made up of 17 amino acids. The CDR3 DNA follows: TGTGCCAGCAGCTTAGTATACGGTGCATCTGCTAATGAAAAACTGTTTTTT. Protein: CASSLVYGASANEKLFF. Using reference TRBV11-2 and TRBJ1-4 for the parts outside the CDR3, the full variable domain is EAGVAQSPRYKIIEKRQSVAFWCNPISGHATLYWYQQILGQGPKLLIQFQNNGVVDDSQLPKDRFSAERLKGVDSTLKIQPAKLEDSAVYLCASSLVYGASANEKLFFGSGTQLSVL.

This chain links TRBV7-9 with TRBJ2-7, with D possibly TRBD1 on 7 matching bases. Germline V gives CDR1 SEHNR, CDR2 FQNEAQ (reference sequence). Between the trimmed V and J ends, which lost 3 bases and 2 bases, there was a span of 11 bases. The CDR3 has 14 residues. CDR3 in DNA: TGTGCCAGCAGCTTGACAGGGACTGCCTACGAGCAGTACTTC. Translating gives CASSLTGTAYEQYF.